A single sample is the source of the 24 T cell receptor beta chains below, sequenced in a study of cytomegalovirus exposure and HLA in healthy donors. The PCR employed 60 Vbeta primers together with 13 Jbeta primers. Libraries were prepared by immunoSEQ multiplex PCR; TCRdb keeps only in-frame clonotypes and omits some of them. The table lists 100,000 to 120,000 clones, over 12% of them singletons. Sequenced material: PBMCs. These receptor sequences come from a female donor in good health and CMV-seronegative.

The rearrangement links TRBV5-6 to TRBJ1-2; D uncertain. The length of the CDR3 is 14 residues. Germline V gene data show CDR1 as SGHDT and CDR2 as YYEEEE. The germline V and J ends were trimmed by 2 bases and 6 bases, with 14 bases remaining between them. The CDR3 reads CASSLGRPPNGYTF. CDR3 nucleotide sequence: TGTGCCAGCAGCTTAGGCAGGCCTCCTAATGGCTACACCTTC. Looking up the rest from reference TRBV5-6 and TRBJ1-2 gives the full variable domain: DAGVTQSPTHLIKTRGQQVTLRCSPKSGHDTVSWYQQALGQGPQFIFQYYEEEERQRGNFPDRFSGHQFPNYSSELNVNALLLGDSALYLCASSLGRPPNGYTFGSGTRLTVV.

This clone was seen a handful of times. CDR3 DNA sequence: TGCGCCAGCAGCCCCGAAGACAGGGGGCTTGAGCAGTTCTTC. Translating it yields CASSPEDRGLEQFF. This chain connects TRBV4-3 to TRBJ2-1; 10 bases are a match to TRBD1. Germline trimming cut 4 bases from V and 9 bases from J; bases unmatched to any gene: 6. The V gene's germline CDR1 is LGHNA and CDR2 YSLEER. The CDR3 has 14 residues.

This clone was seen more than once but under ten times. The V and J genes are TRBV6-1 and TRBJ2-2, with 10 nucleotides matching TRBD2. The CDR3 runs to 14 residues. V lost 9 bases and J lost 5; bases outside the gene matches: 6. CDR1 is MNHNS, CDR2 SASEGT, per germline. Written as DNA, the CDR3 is TGTGCCAGTTATAGCGGGGGGTATACCGGGGAGCTGTTTTTT. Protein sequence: CASYSGGYTGELFF.

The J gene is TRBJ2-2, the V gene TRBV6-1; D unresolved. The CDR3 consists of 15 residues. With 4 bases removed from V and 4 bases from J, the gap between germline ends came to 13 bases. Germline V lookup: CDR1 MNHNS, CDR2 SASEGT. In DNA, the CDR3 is TGTGCCAGCAGTGCCACATTAGCCCGCACCGGGGAGCTGTTTTTT. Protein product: CASSATLARTGELFF.

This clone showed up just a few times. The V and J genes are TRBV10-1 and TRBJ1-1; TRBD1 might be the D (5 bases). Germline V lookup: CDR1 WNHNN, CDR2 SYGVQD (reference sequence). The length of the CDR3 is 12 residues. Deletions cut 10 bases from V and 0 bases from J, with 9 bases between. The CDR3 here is CATLGVNTEAFF. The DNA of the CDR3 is TGCGCCACCCTAGGGGTGAACACTGAAGCTTTCTTT.

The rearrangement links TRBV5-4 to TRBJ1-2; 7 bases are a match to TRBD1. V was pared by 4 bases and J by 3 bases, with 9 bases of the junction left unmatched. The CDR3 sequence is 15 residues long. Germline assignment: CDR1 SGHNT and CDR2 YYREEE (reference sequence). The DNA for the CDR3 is TGTGCCAGCAGCCACTCCCCCGGGACAGACTATGGCTACACCTTC. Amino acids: CASSHSPGTDYGYTF. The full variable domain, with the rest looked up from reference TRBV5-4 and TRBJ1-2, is ETGVTQSPTHLIKTRGQQVTLRCSSQSGHNTVSWYQQALGQGPQFIFQYYREEENGRGNFPPRFSGLQFPNYSSELNVNALELDDSALYLCASSHSPGTDYGYTFGSGTRLTVV.

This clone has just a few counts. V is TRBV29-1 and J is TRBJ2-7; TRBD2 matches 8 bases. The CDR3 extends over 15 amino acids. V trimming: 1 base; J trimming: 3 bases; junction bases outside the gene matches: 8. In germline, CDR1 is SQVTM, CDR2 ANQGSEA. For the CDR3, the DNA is TGCAGCGTTGAAGGGGTAGGCGGGGGGTTCTACGAGCAGTACTTC. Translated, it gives CSVEGVGGGFYEQYF.

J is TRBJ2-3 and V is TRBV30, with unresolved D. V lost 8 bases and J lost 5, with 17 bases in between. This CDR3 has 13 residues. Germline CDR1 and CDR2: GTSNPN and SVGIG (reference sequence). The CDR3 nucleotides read TGTGCCCGGACCCACGGAGTGGGAGATACGCAGTATTTT. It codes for CARTHGVGDTQYF.

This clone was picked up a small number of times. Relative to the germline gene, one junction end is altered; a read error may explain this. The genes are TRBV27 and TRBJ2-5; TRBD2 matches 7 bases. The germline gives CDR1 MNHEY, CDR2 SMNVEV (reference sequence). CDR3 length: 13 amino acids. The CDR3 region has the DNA TGTGCCAGCAGTTTATCAACCCATGGACTAGAGCACTTC. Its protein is CASSLSTHGLEHF.

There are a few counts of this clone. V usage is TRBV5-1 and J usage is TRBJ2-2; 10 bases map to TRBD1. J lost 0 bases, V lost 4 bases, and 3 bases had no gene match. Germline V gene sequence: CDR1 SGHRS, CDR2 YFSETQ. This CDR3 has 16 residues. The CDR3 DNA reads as TGCGCCAGCAGCCTGACAGGGGGCGCGAACACCGGGGAGCTGTTTTTT. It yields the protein CASSLTGGANTGELFF.

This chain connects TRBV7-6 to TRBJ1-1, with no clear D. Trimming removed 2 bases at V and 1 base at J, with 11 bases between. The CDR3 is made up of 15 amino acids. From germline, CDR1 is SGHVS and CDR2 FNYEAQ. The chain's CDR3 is CASSLLPPENTEAFF. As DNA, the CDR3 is TGTGCCAGCAGCTTACTGCCCCCAGAGAACACTGAAGCTTTCTTT.

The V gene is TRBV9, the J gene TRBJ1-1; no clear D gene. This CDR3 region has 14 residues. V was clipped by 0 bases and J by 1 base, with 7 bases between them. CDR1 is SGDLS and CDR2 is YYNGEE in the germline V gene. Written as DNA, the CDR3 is TGTGCCAGCAGCGTAGTTACAGAGAACACTGAAGCTTTCTTT. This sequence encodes CASSVVTENTEAFF.

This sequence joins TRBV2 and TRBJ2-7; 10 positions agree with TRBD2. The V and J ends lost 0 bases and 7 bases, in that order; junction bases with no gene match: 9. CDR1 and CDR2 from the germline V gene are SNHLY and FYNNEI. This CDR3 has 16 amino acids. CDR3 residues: CASSEARSGRVNEQYF. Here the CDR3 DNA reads TGTGCCAGCAGTGAAGCGCGGAGCGGGAGGGTAAATGAGCAGTACTTC.

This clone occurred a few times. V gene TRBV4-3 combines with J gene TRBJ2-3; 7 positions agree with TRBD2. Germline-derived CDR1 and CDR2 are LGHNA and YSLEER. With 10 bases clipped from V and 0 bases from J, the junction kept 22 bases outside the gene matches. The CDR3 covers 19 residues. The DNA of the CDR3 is TGCGCCAAAATCAGCTGGAAACCGGGACTAACGTCTAGCACAGATACGCAGTATTTT. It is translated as CAKISWKPGLTSSTDTQYF.

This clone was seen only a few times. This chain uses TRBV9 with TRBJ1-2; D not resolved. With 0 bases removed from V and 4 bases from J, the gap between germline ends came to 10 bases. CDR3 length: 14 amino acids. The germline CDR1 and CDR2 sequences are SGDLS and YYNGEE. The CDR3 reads CASSVDGPGYGYTF. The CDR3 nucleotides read TGTGCCAGCAGCGTAGATGGGCCAGGCTATGGCTACACCTTC. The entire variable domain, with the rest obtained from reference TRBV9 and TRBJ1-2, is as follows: DSGVTQTPKHLITATGQRVTLRCSPRSGDLSVYWYQQSLDQGLQFLIQYYNGEERAKGNILERFSAQQFPDLHSELNLSSLELGDSALYFCASSVDGPGYGYTFGSGTRLTVV.

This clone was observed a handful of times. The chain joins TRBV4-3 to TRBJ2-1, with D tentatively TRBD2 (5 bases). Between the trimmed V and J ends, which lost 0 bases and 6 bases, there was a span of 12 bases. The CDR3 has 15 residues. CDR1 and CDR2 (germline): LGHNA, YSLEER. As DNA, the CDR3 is TGCGCCAGCAGCCAAGAGTGGGAGTCGCGCAATGAGCAGTTCTTC. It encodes CASSQEWESRNEQFF.

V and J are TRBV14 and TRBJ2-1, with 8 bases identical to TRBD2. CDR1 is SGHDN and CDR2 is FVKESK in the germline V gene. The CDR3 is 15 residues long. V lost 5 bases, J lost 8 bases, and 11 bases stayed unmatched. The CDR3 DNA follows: TGTGCCAGCAGCGTCTTCGGGGGGGGGCTCGATGAGCAGTTCTTC. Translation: CASSVFGGGLDEQFF.

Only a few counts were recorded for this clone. CDR3 residues: CASSSTGRETQYF. CDR3 sequence (DNA): TGCGCCAGCAGCTCGACAGGGAGAGAGACCCAGTACTTC. The rearrangement links TRBV5-1 to TRBJ2-5; TRBD1 agrees at 7 bases. Germline assignment: CDR1 SGHRS and CDR2 YFSETQ. The V gene end was trimmed by 3 bases and the J gene end by 4 bases; junction bases not matched to a gene: 3. The CDR3 is 13 amino acids.

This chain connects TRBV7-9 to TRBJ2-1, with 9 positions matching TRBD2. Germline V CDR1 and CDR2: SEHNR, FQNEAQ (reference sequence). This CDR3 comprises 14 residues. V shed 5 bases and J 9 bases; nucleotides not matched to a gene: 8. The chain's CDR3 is CASSPAGGPGEQFF. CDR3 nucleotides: TGTGCCAGCAGCCCCGCGGGAGGGCCGGGTGAGCAGTTCTTC. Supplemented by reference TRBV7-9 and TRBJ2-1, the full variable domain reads DTGVSQNPRHKITKRGQNVTFRCDPISEHNRLYWYRQTLGQGPEFLTYFQNEAQLEKSRLLSDRFSAERPKGSFSTLEIQRTEQGDSAMYLCASSPAGGPGEQFFGPGTRLTVL.

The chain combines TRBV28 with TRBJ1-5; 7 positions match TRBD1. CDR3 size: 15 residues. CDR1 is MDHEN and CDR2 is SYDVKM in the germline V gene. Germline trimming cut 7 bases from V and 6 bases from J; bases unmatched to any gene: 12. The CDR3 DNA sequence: TGTGCCAGCACCCTCATAGGGACAGCGGGTCAGCCCCAGCATTTT. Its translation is CASTLIGTAGQPQHF.

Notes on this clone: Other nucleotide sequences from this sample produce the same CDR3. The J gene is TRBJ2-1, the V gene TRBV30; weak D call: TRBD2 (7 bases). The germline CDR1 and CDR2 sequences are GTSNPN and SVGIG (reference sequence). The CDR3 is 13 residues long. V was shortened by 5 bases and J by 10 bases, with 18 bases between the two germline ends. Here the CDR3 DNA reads TGTGCCTGGCTGCGTCGGGGGGCGGGAGAGCAGTTCTTC. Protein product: CAWLRRGAGEQFF.

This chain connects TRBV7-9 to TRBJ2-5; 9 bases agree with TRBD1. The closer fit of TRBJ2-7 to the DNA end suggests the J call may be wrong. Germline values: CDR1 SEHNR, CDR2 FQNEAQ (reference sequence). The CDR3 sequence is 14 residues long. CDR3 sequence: CASSKQGASYEQYF. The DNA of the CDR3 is TGTGCCAGCAGCAAACAGGGGGCATCCTACGAGCAGTACTTC.

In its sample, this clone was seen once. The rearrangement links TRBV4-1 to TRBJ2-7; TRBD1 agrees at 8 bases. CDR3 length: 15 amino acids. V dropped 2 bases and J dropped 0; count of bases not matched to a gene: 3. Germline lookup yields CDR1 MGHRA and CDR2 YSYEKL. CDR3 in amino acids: CASSQPTGGSYEQYF. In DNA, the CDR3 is TGCGCCAGCAGCCAACCAACAGGGGGCTCCTACGAGCAGTACTTC.

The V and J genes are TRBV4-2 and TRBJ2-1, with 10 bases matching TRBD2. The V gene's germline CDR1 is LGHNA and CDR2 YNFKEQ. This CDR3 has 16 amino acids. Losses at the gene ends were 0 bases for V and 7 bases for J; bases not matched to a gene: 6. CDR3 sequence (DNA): TGTGCCAGCAGCCAAGAAGCTCTAGCGGGGGAAAATGAGCAGTTCTTC. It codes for CASSQEALAGENEQFF.